The entry below gives a single T cell receptor (beta chain) sequence along with its context. Its antigen is unidentified. The data belong to a study of identical twins. Study-wide findings and caveats: It was cross-sectional statistical analysis, not following the same donors, that the conclusions relied on. The presence of invariant MAIT and iNKT cells could partly confound analyses of zero-insertion sequences. There was an excess of low generation probability in the out-of-frame alpha sequences that twins shared.

Addition of a universal primer site occurred through template switching, and cDNA carried unique molecular identifiers. TCRdb passed the 5' RACE reads through MiXCR, listing each CDR3 protein once. Here the sample spans around 530,000 distinct CDR3 sequences, nearly 15% being singletons. Germline V gene sequence: CDR1 SGHRS, CDR2 YFSETQ. V lost 5 bases and J lost 4; bases outside the gene matches: 4. The CDR3 covers 16 residues. These data were also filed under a second study, of yellow fever vaccine responses in identical twins.

The sequencing sample was made of CD4+ T cells sorted from blood. This chain connects TRBV5-1 to TRBJ2-3, with TRBD2 matching 16 bases. The sequence derives from a woman aged 18-29 years in good health. As DNA, the CDR3 is TGCGCCAGCAGACCGGGACTAGCGGGAGGGTCAGATACGCAGTATTTT. It codes for CASRPGLAGGSDTQYF.